The sample holds one count of the clone carrying this T cell receptor (beta chain). Its antigen is not identified. A junction end diverges from the germline sequence, so it may reflect a read error. The data are from a study of blood T cells in healthy people across ages. Findings and caveats of the study: A roughly linear fall in TCR beta diversity per million T cells was seen with increasing age.

Sample-barcoded 5' priming and a J-beta primer mix drove a second PCR of 7 to 11 cycles. TCRdb re-called the 5' RACE reads with MiXCR, one entry per CDR3 protein. The table includes roughly 730,000 distinct CDR3 sequences, more than 50% detected once. Specimen: blood. The receptor was derived from a man in his forties or fifties in good health.

The CDR3 nucleotides read TGTGCCAGCTCGTCATTAGGCAGGGGAGGCGGCGAGCGGTACTTC. This sequence encodes CASSSLGRGGGERYF. The rearrangement links TRBV28 to TRBJ2-7; D may be TRBD1 or TRBD2 (6 bases each). Germline V CDR1 and CDR2: MDHEN, SYDVKM. This CDR3 contains 15 residues.